This T cell receptor (beta chain) emerged from a study of tumor-infiltrating lymphocytes in primary liver carcinoma. Background on the study: Ages ranged from 30 to 69, with HCC or mixed HCC-cholangiocarcinoma. General study findings and limits: Tumors and blood were compared for top-250-clone fraction, and tumors had the significantly higher value (p = 0.039).

Researchers generated TCR beta cDNA from roughly 500 ng of total RNA, relying on a constant-region primer. Amplification in three nested multiplex PCR rounds with slightly modified ARM-PCR gave rise to TCR beta libraries. PCR rounds one and two used TRBV1-TRBV30 forward primers with a C-beta reverse primer for roughly 10 cycles each. Each CDR3 protein is one row after TCRdb ran MiXCR on the multiplex PCR reads. The sample has fewer than 110,000 distinct CDR3 sequences; around two thirds are singletons. This clonotype was seen many times. What it binds is unknown. The tissue used was unsorted bulk material of roughly 17-32 mg. RNA and DNA were co-extracted from it with the AllPrep DNA/RNA mini kit. Subjects presented with primary liver carcinoma managed by surgical resection. Trimming removed 6 bases from V and 7 bases from J; junction bases left unmatched: 10. Germline V gene data show CDR1 as MNHNY and CDR2 as SVGAGI (reference sequence). The CDR3 is made up of 15 amino acids.

Sequencing used liver tumor tissue from sampling region 2. The sample's subset: tumor region T2, inferior pole. The TCR sequence derives from an older woman with primary liver carcinoma and hepatitis B virus infection. V is TRBV6-6 and J is TRBJ2-1; 9 bases map to TRBD1. CDR3 loop: CASRYTGGGRNEQFF. As DNA, the CDR3 is TGTGCCAGCAGATATACAGGGGGCGGCAGAAATGAGCAGTTCTTC.